The 9 T cell receptor beta chains below were found in one sample sequenced in a study of cytomegalovirus exposure and HLA in healthy donors. Amplification used 60 Vbeta primers and 13 Jbeta primers. TCRdb's copy holds only in-frame clones and misses some; the assay was immunoSEQ multiplex PCR. This table holds about 87,000 clones, about four fifths found once. The sample taken for sequencing was PBMCs. Source of these receptors: a woman aged 40 to 50 in good health and CMV-seronegative.

Concerning this clone itself: The identical CDR3 is also encoded by other nucleotide sequences in the sample. The chain joins TRBV19 to TRBJ2-7, with 9 bases that match TRBD2. CDR1 LNHDA and CDR2 SQIVND come from the germline V gene (reference sequence). This CDR3 region has 13 residues. With 5 bases clipped from V and 4 bases from J, the junction kept 3 bases outside the gene matches. CDR3 in DNA: TGTGCCAGTAGTGCGGGAGGGGGATACGAGCAGTACTTC. Amino acid sequence: CASSAGGGYEQYF.

The chain combines TRBV6-5 with TRBJ1-6; unclear D gene. There are 14 residues in the CDR3. V lost 5 bases and J lost 4, with 9 bases in between. CDR1 is MNHEY, CDR2 SVGAGI, per germline. The CDR3 DNA follows: TGTGCCAGCAGTAGAGAGAAATATAATTCACCCCTCCACTTT. Translating gives CASSREKYNSPLHF.

CDR3 region: CASSTRGGNGSPLHF. CDR3 in DNA: TGTGCCAGCAGCACTAGGGGGGGGAATGGTTCACCCCTCCACTTT. This chain uses TRBV13 with TRBJ1-6; possibly TRBD1 for D (6 bases). Deletions cut 5 bases from V and 9 bases from J, with 17 bases between. This CDR3 comprises 15 residues. CDR1 and CDR2 from the germline V gene are PRHDT and FYEKMQ (reference sequence).

The rearrangement uses TRBV11-3 and TRBJ2-2; D unclear. The CDR3 extends over 12 amino acids. V lost 5 bases to trimming and J lost 2 bases, with 3 bases between them. Germline CDR1 is SGHNT and CDR2 is YENEEA. The CDR3 here is CASSLNTGELFF. The CDR3 nucleotides are TGTGCCAGCAGCCTAAACACCGGGGAGCTGTTTTTT.

This clone appeared once. This chain connects TRBV6-1 to TRBJ2-2; TRBD1 might be the D (5 bases). This CDR3 region has 16 residues. In germline, CDR1 is MNHNS, CDR2 SASEGT. V was cut by 2 bases and J by 0 bases, with 10 bases left in between. The CDR3 DNA follows: TGTGCCAGCAGTGAAATCAGGGTATCGAACACCGGGGAGCTGTTTTTT. The encoded protein is CASSEIRVSNTGELFF.

CDR3 sequence (DNA): TGTGCCAGCAGTTTAGAACAGGGTGGTAATTCACCCCTCCACTTT. It specifies CASSLEQGGNSPLHF. This rearrangement joins TRBV27 to TRBJ1-6; tentatively, D is TRBD1 (6 bases). Trimming took 2 bases from V and 6 from J, leaving 11 bases between them. Germline CDR1 is MNHEY and CDR2 is SMNVEV (reference sequence). There are 15 residues in the CDR3.

The gene calls are TRBV5-6 and TRBJ2-5; the match to TRBD2 covers 8 bases. The germline gives CDR1 SGHDT, CDR2 YYEEEE. V was pared by 4 bases and J by 2 bases, with 4 bases of the junction left unmatched. The CDR3 is 14 amino acids. The CDR3: CASSPGGAQETQYF. Written as DNA, the CDR3 is TGTGCCAGCAGCCCCGGGGGGGCACAAGAGACCCAGTACTTC.

The rearrangement links TRBV10-3 to TRBJ2-7, with TRBD1 matching over 12 bases. The CDR3 runs 15 residues. V shed 2 bases and J 6 bases; nucleotides not matched to a gene: 5. Germline CDR1 reads ENHRY; CDR2 reads SYGVKD. The CDR3: CAISEGGTGGGEQYF. CDR3 DNA: TGTGCCATCAGTGAGGGAGGGACAGGGGGCGGCGAGCAGTACTTC.

The chain links TRBV7-2 to TRBJ1-3; 11 bases match TRBD1. CDR1 is SGHTA, CDR2 FQGNSA, per germline. This CDR3 contains 19 residues. With 7 bases clipped from V and 1 base from J, the junction kept 15 bases outside the gene matches. CDR3: CASTPSRDRGYFSGNTIYF. CDR3 nucleotide sequence: TGTGCCAGCACCCCTTCCCGGGACAGGGGGTATTTTTCTGGAAACACCATATATTTT. Filled out from reference TRBV7-2 and TRBJ1-3, the complete variable domain reads GAGVSQSPSNKVTEKGKDVELRCDPISGHTALYWYRQSLGQGLEFLIYFQGNSAPDKSGLPSDRFSAERTGGSVSTLTIQRTQQEDSAVYLCASTPSRDRGYFSGNTIYFGEGSWLTVV.